This record concerns one T cell receptor (beta chain) sequence. Its antigen remains unknown. Method: immunoSEQ multiplex PCR; TCRdb's copy keeps in-frame clones and lacks some. The sample yields millions of clones, approximately 92% seen once. Everyone who donated was a Caucasian adult who lived in Nashville, Tennessee. The data are from a study of shared clonotypes between healthy human individuals. Study results and limitations: Clonotype sharing across a few donors was observed for roughly 5% of naive CD4 clonotypes. Non-shared clonotypes had lower generation probabilities than clonotypes shared by all four sorted-subset donors. Estimated richness was generally greater in naive than memory subsets.

CDR1 and CDR2 (germline): SEHNR, FQNEAQ (reference sequence). V trimming: 0 bases; J trimming: 7 bases; junction bases outside the gene matches: 6. This CDR3 contains 15 residues. The sequenced material came from naive CD4+ T cells sorted from blood. Documented subset: CD45RA+ positively selected. The source is a man younger than 35 in good health. The chain carries TRBV7-9 and TRBJ2-1, with 7 bases identical to TRBD2. DNA of the CDR3: TGTGCCAGCAGCTTAGCAGGACTAGTCGAGAATGAGCAGTTCTTC. It yields the protein CASSLAGLVENEQFF.